Following are 3 T cell receptor beta chains from one sample sequenced in a study of T cells after yellow fever vaccination. A single record per CDR3 protein comes from TCRdb applying MiXCR to the 5' RACE reads. This sample has a few hundred thousand distinct CDR3 sequences; approximately 4.3% occur once, and the top ten carry less than 20%. The specimen comprised PBMCs, sampled 15 days after the yellow fever booster vaccination. All receptors come from a man aged 18 to 29 who received the YFV17D yellow fever vaccine.

This clonotype has more than one count but fewer than ten. The V gene is TRBV25-1, the J gene TRBJ2-4; TRBD2 might be the D (5 bases). The ends were cut back, 3 bases at V and 0 bases at J, with 12 bases in the middle. Germline CDR1 MGHDK, CDR2 SYGVNS. The CDR3 has 16 residues. CDR3 nucleotides: TGTGCCAGCAGTGATTCTAGCCCGTTAGCCAAAAACATTCAGTACTTC. As protein: CASSDSSPLAKNIQYF.

The rearrangement joins TRBV7-3 to TRBJ2-7; D may be TRBD1 or TRBD2 (5 bases each). The germline CDR1 and CDR2 sequences are SGHTA and FQGTGA. V lost 1 base and J lost 0, with 13 bases in between. CDR3 length: 16 residues. DNA for the CDR3: TGTGCCAGCAGCTTAATGGGGGAGAGGGGCTCCTACGAGCAGTACTTC. As protein: CASSLMGERGSYEQYF.

This clonotype was recorded at least ten times. The chain carries TRBV12-3 or TRBV12-4 and TRBJ1-6, with D possibly matching TRBD1 (5 bases). This CDR3 is built from 14 residues. V was shortened by 4 bases and J by 9 bases, with 13 bases between the two germline ends. The DNA of the CDR3 is TGTGCCAGCAGTTGGGACGGGCTTTTTTCACCCCTCCACTTT. Protein product: CASSWDGLFSPLHF.